This T cell receptor (beta chain) was retrieved from a study of blood T cell repertoires in COVID-19. The wider study: There were acute and convalescent COVID-19 samples, and they came from the United States, Italy and Spain. PBMCs, B-cell-depleted T cells, or T cells were the source of the cDNA or gDNA that made up the material.

Sequencing was performed with immunoSEQ multiplex PCR; in TCRdb, only in-frame clones are kept and a portion is missing. The sample lists around 99,000 clones; 75% to 85% were seen once. The receptor comes from a woman of 80 years or more with active or convalescent COVID-19. Sequencing input: peripheral blood.

CDR3 region: CASRSGKREQFF. CDR3 in DNA: TGTGCCAGCAGATCGGGTAAAAGGGAGCAGTTCTTC. This chain connects TRBV2 to TRBJ2-1; no reliable D call. The CDR3 extends over 12 amino acids. V lost 6 bases, J lost 10 bases, and 13 bases lay in between. Germline V gives CDR1 SNHLY, CDR2 FYNNEI.